The 9 T cell receptor beta chains in this list originate from one sample, sequenced in a study of T-cell memory formation after mild COVID-19. TCRdb recomputed calls from the 5' RACE reads with MiXCR, one row per CDR3 protein. The sample records roughly 410,000 distinct CDR3 sequences, around 24% being singletons. Source material: PBMCs or a T cell subset sorted from them (not recorded which). The receptor set was obtained from an adult woman who had mild COVID-19 (a few samples of this study predate the infection). Cell type and time point are not known.

J is TRBJ2-3 and V is TRBV19, with D hard to call. The CDR3 contains 13 residues. V was clipped by 9 bases and J by 2 bases, with 12 bases between them. CDR1 is LNHDA, CDR2 SQIVND, per germline (reference sequence). CDR3 sequence: CARQNSYTDTQYF. The CDR3 nucleotides read TGTGCCAGACAGAACTCCTACACAGATACGCAGTATTTT.

This clonotype was detected only a few times. This chain uses TRBV18 with TRBJ1-2, with TRBD1 matching 9 bases. V was clipped by 3 bases and J by 8 bases; unmatched bases: 4. Germline V gene lookup returns CDR1 KGHSH and CDR2 LQKENI. The CDR3 runs 13 residues. The CDR3 nucleotides are TGTGCCAGCTCACCCGGGACAGGGCAAGGCTACACCTTC. It is translated as CASSPGTGQGYTF.

The chain has TRBV18 and TRBJ2-5; TRBD2 is a possible D gene (5 bases). The V and J ends lost 1 base and 4 bases respectively, with 7 bases between them. The germline V gene has CDR1 KGHSH and CDR2 LQKENI. This CDR3 contains 13 residues. Written as DNA, the CDR3 is TGTGCCAGCTCACCACAACGGGGAGAGACCCAGTACTTC. This translates into CASSPQRGETQYF.

This clonotype was seen only a few times. The chain employs TRBV10-3 and TRBJ1-4; TRBD1 aligns across 8 bases. Losses at the gene ends were 4 bases for V and 8 bases for J; bases not matched to a gene: 3. The CDR3 loop spans 13 amino acids. The germline gives CDR1 ENHRY, CDR2 SYGVKD. In DNA, the CDR3 is TGTGCCATCAGTGCCCGGGACAGGGAAAAACTGTTTTTT. It translates to CAISARDREKLFF.

A few counts support this clonotype. The V and J genes are TRBV21-1 and TRBJ1-1; the table's D call, TRBD1, was not checked against the DNA. TRBV21-1 is listed as a pseudogene. The CDR3 has 16 amino acids. The chain's CDR3 is CASSATGGILNTEAFF. The CDR3 nucleotides are TGTGCCAGCAGCGCGACAGGGGGGATTCTGAACACTGAAGCTTTCTTT.

This clonotype was observed at least ten times. The chain carries TRBV5-1 and TRBJ2-1; TRBD1 might be the D (6 bases). This CDR3 contains 12 residues. The ends were cut back, 2 bases at V and 8 bases at J, with 8 bases in the middle. Germline V gives CDR1 SGHRS, CDR2 YFSETQ. CDR3 nucleotides: TGCGCCAGCAGCTTACAGGGCTATGAGCAGTTCTTC. Amino acids: CASSLQGYEQFF.

The chain couples TRBV11-1 to TRBJ1-4, with a tentative D call TRBD1 (5 bases). Germline-derived CDR1 and CDR2 are SGHAT and FQDESV (reference sequence). The CDR3 sequence is 14 residues long. The V gene lost 5 bases and the J gene lost 12 bases, with 19 bases spanning the gap. The CDR3 bases are TGTGCCAGCAGCCGAGGGACTTACCCCGTGGAACTGTTTTTT. This codes for CASSRGTYPVELFF.

The chain couples TRBV3-1 to TRBJ2-2; 12 positions agree with TRBD1. Germline values: CDR1 LGHDT, CDR2 YNNKEL (reference sequence). The V gene end was trimmed by 6 bases and the J gene end by 6 bases; junction bases not matched to a gene: 11. The length of the CDR3 is 17 residues. The chain's CDR3 is CASRRKSGTGGSGELFF. The CDR3 DNA sequence: TGTGCCAGCAGACGAAAATCCGGGACAGGGGGCTCCGGGGAGCTGTTTTTT.

The J gene is TRBJ2-7, the V gene TRBV14; the match to TRBD1 covers 12 bases. This CDR3 is built from 16 residues. CDR1 and CDR2 from the germline V gene are SGHDN and FVKESK. J lost 6 bases, V lost 3 bases, and 9 bases had no gene match. The CDR3 DNA reads as TGTGCCAGCAGCCAGTATCCGGGACAGGGGGCGTCCGAGCAGTACTTC. Protein: CASSQYPGQGASEQYF.